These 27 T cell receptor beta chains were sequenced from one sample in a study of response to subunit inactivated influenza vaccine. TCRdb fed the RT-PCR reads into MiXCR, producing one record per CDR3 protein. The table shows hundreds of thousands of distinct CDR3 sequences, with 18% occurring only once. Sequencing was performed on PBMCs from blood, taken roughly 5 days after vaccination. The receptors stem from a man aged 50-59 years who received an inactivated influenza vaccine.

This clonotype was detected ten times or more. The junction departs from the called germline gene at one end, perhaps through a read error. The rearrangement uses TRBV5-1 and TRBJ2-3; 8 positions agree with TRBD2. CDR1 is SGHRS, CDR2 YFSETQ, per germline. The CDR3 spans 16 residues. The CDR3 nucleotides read TGTGCCAGCAGTCCTCGGGGGGGCCGGAGCACAGATACGCAGTATTTT. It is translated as CASSPRGGRSTDTQYF. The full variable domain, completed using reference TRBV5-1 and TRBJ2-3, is KAGVTQTPRYLIKTRGQQVTLSCSPISGHRSVSWYQQTPGQGLQFLFEYFSETQRNKGNFPGRFSGRQFSNSRSEMNVSTLELGDSALYLCASSPRGGRSTDTQYFGPGTRLTVL.

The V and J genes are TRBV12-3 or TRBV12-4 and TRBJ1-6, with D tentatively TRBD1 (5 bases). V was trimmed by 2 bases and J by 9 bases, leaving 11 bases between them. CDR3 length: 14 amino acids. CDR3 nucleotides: TGTGCCAGCAGTTTAAGCAGGGCTGCTTCACCCCTCCACTTT. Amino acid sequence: CASSLSRAASPLHF.

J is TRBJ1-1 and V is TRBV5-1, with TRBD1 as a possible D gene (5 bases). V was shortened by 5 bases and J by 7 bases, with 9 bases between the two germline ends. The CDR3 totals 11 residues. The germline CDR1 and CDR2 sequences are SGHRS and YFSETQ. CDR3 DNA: TGCGCCAGCAGTGAGGGGCATGAAGCTTTCTTT. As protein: CASSEGHEAFF.

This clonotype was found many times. CDR3 protein: CRPLPGGFTEAFF. The CDR3 DNA reads as TGCAGACCGTTACCGGGTGGTTTTACTGAAGCTTTCTTT. The chain has TRBV20-1 and TRBJ1-1; D gene ambiguous. Germline CDR1 DFQATT, CDR2 SNEGSKA (reference sequence). The CDR3 sequence is 13 residues long.

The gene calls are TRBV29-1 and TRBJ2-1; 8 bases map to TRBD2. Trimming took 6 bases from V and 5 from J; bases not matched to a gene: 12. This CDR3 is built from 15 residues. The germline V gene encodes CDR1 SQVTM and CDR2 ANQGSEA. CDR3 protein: CSVGSRLASNNEQFF. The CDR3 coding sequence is TGCAGCGTGGGATCGAGACTAGCGTCGAACAATGAGCAGTTCTTC.

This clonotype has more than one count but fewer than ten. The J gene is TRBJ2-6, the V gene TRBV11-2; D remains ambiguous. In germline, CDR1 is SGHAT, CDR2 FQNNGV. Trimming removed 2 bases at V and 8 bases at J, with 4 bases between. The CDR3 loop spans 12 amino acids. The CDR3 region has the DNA TGTGCCAGCAGCTTAAGGCCCAACGTCCTGACTTTC. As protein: CASSLRPNVLTF.

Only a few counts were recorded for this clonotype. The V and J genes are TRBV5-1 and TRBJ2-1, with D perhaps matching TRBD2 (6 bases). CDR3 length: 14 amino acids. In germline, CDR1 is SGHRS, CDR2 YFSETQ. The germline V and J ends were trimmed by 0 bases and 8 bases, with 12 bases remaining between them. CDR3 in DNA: TGCGCCAGCAGCTTGGTGCCTAGCGCCGATGAGCAGTTCTTC. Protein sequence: CASSLVPSADEQFF. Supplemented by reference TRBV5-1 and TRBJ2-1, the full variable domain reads KAGVTQTPRYLIKTRGQQVTLSCSPISGHRSVSWYQQTPGQGLQFLFEYFSETQRNKGNFPGRFSGRQFSNSRSEMNVSTLELGDSALYLCASSLVPSADEQFFGPGTRLTVL.

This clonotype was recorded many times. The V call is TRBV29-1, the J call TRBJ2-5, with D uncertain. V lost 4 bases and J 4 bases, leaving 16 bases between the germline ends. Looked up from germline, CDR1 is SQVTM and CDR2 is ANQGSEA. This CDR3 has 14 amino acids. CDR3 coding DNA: TGCAGCGTTGTTGGTAGCTTGGCGGTAGAGACCCAGTACTTC. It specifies CSVVGSLAVETQYF. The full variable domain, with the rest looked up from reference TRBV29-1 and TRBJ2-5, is SAVISQKPSRDICQRGTSLTIQCQVDSQVTMMFWYRQQPGQSLTLIATANQGSEATYESGFVIDKFPISRPNLTFSTLTVSNMSPEDSSIYLCSVVGSLAVETQYFGPGTRLLVL.

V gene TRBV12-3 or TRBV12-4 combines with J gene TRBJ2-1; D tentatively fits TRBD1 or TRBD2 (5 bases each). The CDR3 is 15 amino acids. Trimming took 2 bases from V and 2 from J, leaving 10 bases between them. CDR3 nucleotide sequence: TGTGCCAGCAGTTTACACAGGAGGACCTACAATGAGCAGTTCTTC. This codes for CASSLHRRTYNEQFF.

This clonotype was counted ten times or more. The CDR3 nucleotides are TGCGCCAGCAGCACGGGCCCGTCCGCTAGCACAGATACGCAGTATTTT. It specifies CASSTGPSASTDTQYF. V gene TRBV5-1 combines with J gene TRBJ2-3, with unresolved D. Germline V gene data show CDR1 as SGHRS and CDR2 as YFSETQ. V was trimmed by 4 bases and J by 0 bases, leaving 15 bases between them. The CDR3 is made up of 16 amino acids. Variable domain in full (rest from reference TRBV5-1 and TRBJ2-3): KAGVTQTPRYLIKTRGQQVTLSCSPISGHRSVSWYQQTPGQGLQFLFEYFSETQRNKGNFPGRFSGRQFSNSRSEMNVSTLELGDSALYLCASSTGPSASTDTQYFGPGTRLTVL.

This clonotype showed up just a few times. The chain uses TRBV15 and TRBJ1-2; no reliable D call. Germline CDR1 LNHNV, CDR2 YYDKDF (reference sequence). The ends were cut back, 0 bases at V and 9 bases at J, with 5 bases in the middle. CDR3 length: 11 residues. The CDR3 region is CATSRDRSYTF. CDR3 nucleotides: TGTGCCACCAGCAGAGATAGGAGCTACACCTTC.

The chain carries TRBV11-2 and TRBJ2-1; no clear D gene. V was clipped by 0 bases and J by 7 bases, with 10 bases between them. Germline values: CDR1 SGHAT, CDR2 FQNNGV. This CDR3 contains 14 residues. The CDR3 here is CASSLDRLGNEQFF. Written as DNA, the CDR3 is TGTGCCAGCAGCTTAGATCGTTTGGGGAATGAGCAGTTCTTC.

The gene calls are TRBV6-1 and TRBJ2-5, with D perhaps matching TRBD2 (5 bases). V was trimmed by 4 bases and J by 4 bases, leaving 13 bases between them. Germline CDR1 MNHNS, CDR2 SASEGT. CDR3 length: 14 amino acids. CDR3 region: CASSGNKAGETQYF. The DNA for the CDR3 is TGTGCCAGCAGTGGCAACAAGGCGGGAGAGACCCAGTACTTC.

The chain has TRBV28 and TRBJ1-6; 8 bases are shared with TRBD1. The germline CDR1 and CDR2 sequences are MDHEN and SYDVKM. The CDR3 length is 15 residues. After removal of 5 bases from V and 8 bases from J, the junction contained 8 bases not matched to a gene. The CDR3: CASSETGTGDSPLHF. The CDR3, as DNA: TGTGCCAGCAGTGAGACCGGGACAGGTGATTCACCCCTCCACTTT.

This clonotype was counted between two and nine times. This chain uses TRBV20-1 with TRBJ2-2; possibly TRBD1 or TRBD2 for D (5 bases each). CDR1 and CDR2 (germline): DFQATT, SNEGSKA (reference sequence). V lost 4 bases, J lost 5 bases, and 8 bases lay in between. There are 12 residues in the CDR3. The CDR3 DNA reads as TGCAGTGCTATAGAGGGGACCGGGGAGCTGTTTTTT. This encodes CSAIEGTGELFF.

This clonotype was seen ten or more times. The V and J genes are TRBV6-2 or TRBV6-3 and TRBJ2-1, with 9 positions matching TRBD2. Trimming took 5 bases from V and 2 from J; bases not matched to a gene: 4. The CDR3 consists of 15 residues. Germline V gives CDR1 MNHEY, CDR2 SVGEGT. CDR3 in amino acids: CASSKSGGPYNEQFF. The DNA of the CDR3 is TGTGCCAGCAGTAAAAGCGGGGGGCCCTACAATGAGCAGTTCTTC.

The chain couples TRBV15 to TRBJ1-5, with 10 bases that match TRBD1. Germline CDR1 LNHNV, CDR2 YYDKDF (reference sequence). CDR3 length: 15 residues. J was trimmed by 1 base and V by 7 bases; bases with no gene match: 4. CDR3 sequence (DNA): TGTGCCACCAACGACAGGGGGCTGAGCAATCAGCCCCAGCATTTT. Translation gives CATNDRGLSNQPQHF.

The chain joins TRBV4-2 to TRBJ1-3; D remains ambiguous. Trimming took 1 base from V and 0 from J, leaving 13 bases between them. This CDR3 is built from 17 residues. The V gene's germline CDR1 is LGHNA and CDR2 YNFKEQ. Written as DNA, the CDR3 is TGTGCCAGCAGCCAAGTTATATCAAGGTCCTCTGGAAACACCATATATTTT. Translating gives CASSQVISRSSGNTIYF.

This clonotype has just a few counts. The CDR3 loop reads CASSSVAGGSLRYEQYF. The CDR3 nucleotides read TGTGCCAGCAGCTCAGTAGCGGGGGGGTCCCTTCGCTACGAGCAGTACTTC. The V and J genes are TRBV12-3 or TRBV12-4 and TRBJ2-7; 11 nucleotides match TRBD2. J lost 3 bases, V lost 6 bases, and 13 bases had no gene match. The CDR3 extends over 17 amino acids.

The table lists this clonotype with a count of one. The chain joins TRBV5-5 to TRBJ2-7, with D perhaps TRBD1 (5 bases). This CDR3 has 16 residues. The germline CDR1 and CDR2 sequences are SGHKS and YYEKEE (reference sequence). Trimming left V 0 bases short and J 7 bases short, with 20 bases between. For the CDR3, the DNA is TGTGCCAGCAGCTTGGTAGGGGCCGCCAGGGTGAGGGAGCAGTACTTC. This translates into CASSLVGAARVREQYF.

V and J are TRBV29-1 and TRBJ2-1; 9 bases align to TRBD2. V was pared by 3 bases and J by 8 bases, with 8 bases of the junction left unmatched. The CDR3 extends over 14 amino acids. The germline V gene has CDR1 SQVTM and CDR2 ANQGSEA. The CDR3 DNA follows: TGCAGCGTTGACGCTAGCGGGGTAGGCCATGAGCAGTTCTTC. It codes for CSVDASGVGHEQFF.

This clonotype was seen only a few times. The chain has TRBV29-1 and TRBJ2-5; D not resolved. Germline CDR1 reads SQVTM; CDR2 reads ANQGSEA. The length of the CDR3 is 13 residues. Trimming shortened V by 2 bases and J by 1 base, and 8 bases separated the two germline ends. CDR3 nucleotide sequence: TGCAGCGTTGAACTGGCTACCCAAGAGACCCAGTACTTC. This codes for CSVELATQETQYF.

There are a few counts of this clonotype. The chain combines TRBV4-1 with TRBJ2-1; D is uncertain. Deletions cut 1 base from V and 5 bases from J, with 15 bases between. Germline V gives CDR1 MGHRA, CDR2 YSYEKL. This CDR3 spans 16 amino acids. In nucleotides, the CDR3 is TGCGCCAGCAGCCAAGGTCTGACGGAGCCCAACAATGAGCAGTTCTTC. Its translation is CASSQGLTEPNNEQFF.

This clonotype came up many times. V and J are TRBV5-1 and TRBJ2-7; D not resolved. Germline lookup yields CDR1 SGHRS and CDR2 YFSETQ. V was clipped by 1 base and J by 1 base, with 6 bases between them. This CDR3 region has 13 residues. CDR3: CASSLYMSYEQYF. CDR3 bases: TGCGCCAGCAGCTTGTACATGTCCTACGAGCAGTACTTC.

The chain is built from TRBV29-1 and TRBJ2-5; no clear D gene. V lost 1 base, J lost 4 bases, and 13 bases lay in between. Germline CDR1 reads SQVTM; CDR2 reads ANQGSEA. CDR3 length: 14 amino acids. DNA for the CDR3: TGCAGCGTTGAAGGTACTCCTAAGGGAGAGACCCAGTACTTC. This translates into CSVEGTPKGETQYF.

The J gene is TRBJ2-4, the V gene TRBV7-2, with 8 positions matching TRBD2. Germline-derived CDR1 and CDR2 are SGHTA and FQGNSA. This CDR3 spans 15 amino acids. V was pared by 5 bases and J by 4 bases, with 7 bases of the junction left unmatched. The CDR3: CASSPTGGAKNIQYF. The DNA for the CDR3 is TGTGCCAGCAGCCCCACGGGGGGGGCAAAAAACATTCAGTACTTC.

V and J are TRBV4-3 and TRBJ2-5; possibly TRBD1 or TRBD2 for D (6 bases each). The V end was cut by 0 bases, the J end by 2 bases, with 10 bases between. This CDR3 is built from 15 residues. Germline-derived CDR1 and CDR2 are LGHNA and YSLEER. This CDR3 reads CASSQDGGIQETQYF. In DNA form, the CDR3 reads TGCGCCAGCAGCCAAGACGGGGGCATTCAAGAGACCCAGTACTTC.